The rows below give T cell receptor beta chains drawn from one sample of a study of Ad26.COV2.S vaccination and SARS-CoV-2 variants. The assay was immunoSEQ multiplex PCR, and TCRdb's table has in-frame clones only and misses some. Of approximately 420,000 clones listed, 70% to 90% are singletons. The sequenced sample was peripheral blood, obtained in a trial of Ad26.COV2.S vaccine versus placebo. The receptors here all came from a person aged 18-60 years who received the Ad26.COV2.S COVID-19 vaccine or a placebo. Each CDR3 is given with its conserved first and last residue. D genes are given only for firm matches. Size tells how often a clone was seen (once, few, many) or the class of an expanded clone, and some rows leave it out.

TRBJ2-3 TRBD2 . TRBV4-1 TGCGCCAGCAGCCAAGTTGAGTCGGGAGCGGGGGTAACAGATACGCAGTATTTT CASSQVESGAGVTDTQYF
TRBJ2-1 . . TRBV4-3 TGCGCCAGCAGCCATACGCGCATAGCGGTGCCGTACAATGAGCAGTTCTTC CASSHTRIAVPYNEQFF
TRBJ1-6 . once TRBV5-1 TGCGCCAGCAGCTTGTCTGGGCCCTATAATTCACCCCTCCACTTT CASSLSGPYNSPLHF
TRBJ2-5 TRBD2 . TRBV2 TGTGCCGGCGGACCTAGGACTAGAGGAGAGACCCAGTACTTC CAGGPRTRGETQYF
TRBJ2-5 . . TRBV10-2 TGCGCCAGCAGTGTTGTCGGGGGCGTCGGAGAGACCCAGTACTTC CASSVVGGVGETQYF
TRBJ1-5 . . TRBV3-1/TRBV3-2 TGTGCCAGCAGCCAGGGGGGCCGGAGCAATCAGCCCCAGCATTTT CASSQGGRSNQPQHF
TRBJ2-2 TRBD2 . TRBV5-4 TGTGCCAGCAGCCCGCCAGGGACTAGCGGGGGCACCGGGGAGCTGTTTTTT CASSPPGTSGGTGELFF
TRBJ2-7 . . TRBV27 TGTGCCAGCGGCCTCGGGGGTCCCTCCTACGAGCAGTACTTC CASGLGGPSYEQYF
TRBJ2-5 . . TRBV7-2 TGTGCCAGCAGCGAGGGGGTAACAGAGACCCAGTACTTC CASSEGVTETQYF
TRBJ1-3 . . TRBV15 TGTGCCACCAGCAGAGACAGAAACACCATATATTTT CATSRDRNTIYF
TRBJ1-6 TRBD1 few TRBV30 TGTGCCTGGAGTGTAGGGACAGGGAATTCACCCCTCCACTTT CAWSVGTGNSPLHF
TRBJ1-4 . . TRBV10-1 TGCGCCAGCCCCCTACAGGTAACTAATGAAAAACTGTTTTTT CASPLQVTNEKLFF
TRBJ2-7 TRBD1 . TRBV5-1 TGCGCCAGCAGCAAAGGACAGGTGGGAGAGCAGTACTTC CASSKGQVGEQYF
TRBJ2-2 TRBD1 . TRBV10-3 TGTGCCATCAGGAAAGGACAGGGTGCGAACACCGGGGAGCTGTTTTTT CAIRKGQGANTGELFF
TRBJ1-2 . . TRBV18 TGTGCCAGCTCGCCAGGGCAGGCAGGGATGTTTGGCTACACCTTC CASSPGQAGMFGYTF
TRBJ1-1 . . TRBV30 TGTGCCTGGAGATTAGGGTTGAACACTGAAGCTTTCTTT CAWRLGLNTEAFF
TRBJ1-5 . few TRBV10-3 TGTGCCATCAGTGAGTCAGGGAGGGGTAGCAATCAGCCCCAGCATTTT CAISESGRGSNQPQHF
TRBJ1-1 . . TRBV4-1 TGCGCCAGCAGCCAAGTGGGGTTTGAGACTGAAGCTTTCTTT CASSQVGFETEAFF
TRBJ2-4 TRBD2 . TRBV3-1/TRBV3-2 TGTGCCAGCAGCCAAAAAACTAGCGGGGGACAGTACTTC CASSQKTSGGQYF
TRBJ2-7 TRBD2 few TRBV10-3 TGTGCCATCAGGGCTAGCGGGGGCCTCTCCTACGAGCAGTACTTC CAIRASGGLSYEQYF
TRBJ1-6 . . TRBV6-1 TGTGCCAGCAGTGTAGCGGGGGCGGGTAGTAATTCACCCCTCCACTTT CASSVAGAGSNSPLHF
TRBJ1-2 . . TRBV5-4 TGTGCCAGCAGACTCACCGGGTCCTATGGCTACACCTTC CASRLTGSYGYTF
TRBJ1-2 . . TRBV4-1 TGCGCCAGCAGCCACGGGTGGAGTGGCTACACCTTC CASSHGWSGYTF
TRBJ2-5 . . TRBV7-2 TGTGCCAGCAGCTTAGCGCTGGGAGAGACCCAGTACTTC CASSLALGETQYF
TRBJ1-4 . once TRBV6-5 TGTGCCAGCAGTTACTCGGGGGGTGAAAAACTGTTTTTT CASSYSGGEKLFF
TRBJ2-5 . . TRBV2 TGTGCCAGTTATGCAGGATACCAAGAGACCCAGTACTTC CASYAGYQETQYF
TRBJ2-7 TRBD2 . TRBV3-1/TRBV3-2 TGTGCCAGCAGCCAAGATCTTCCTAGCGGGGGCGTCTACGAGCAGTACTTC CASSQDLPSGGVYEQYF
TRBJ2-7 . . TRBV27 TGTGCCAGCAGTTCGCAACTCTACGAGCAGTACTTC CASSSQLYEQYF
TRBJ1-6 . . TRBV7-9 TGTGCCAGCAGCGAGGACCGCCTCCGGAATTCACCCCTCCACTTT CASSEDRLRNSPLHF
TRBJ1-1 . once TRBV29-1 TGCAGCGTTTCGGTGACAGAAGCTTTCTTT CSVSVTEAFF
TRBJ2-3 . . TRBV10-3 TGTGCCACCCAGGGGGGCCGCACAGATACGCAGTATTTT CATQGGRTDTQYF
TRBJ1-1 . . TRBV7-9 TGTGCCAGCAGCTTAGCATACAGGGCGACGACTGAAGCTTTCTTT CASSLAYRATTEAFF
TRBJ1-4 . . TRBV6-5 TGTGCCAGCAGCCGGACAGTAACTAATGAAAAACTGTTTTTT CASSRTVTNEKLFF
TRBJ1-3 . . TRBV11-2 TGTGCCAGCAGCTTAGATTCGGGAAACACCATATATTTT CASSLDSGNTIYF
TRBJ2-2 . few TRBV5-1 TGCGCCAGCAGCTTGGCCTTTAAGTTGAACACCGGGGAGCTGTTTTTT CASSLAFKLNTGELFF
TRBJ1-1 . . TRBV27 TGTGCCAGCAGCCGGAGGAACATGAACACTGAAGCTTTCTTT CASSRRNMNTEAFF
TRBJ2-3 TRBD2 . TRBV5-1 TGCGCCAGCAGCTTAGCGGGGGCCGGGGATACGCAGTATTTT CASSLAGAGDTQYF
TRBJ1-1 . . TRBV20-1 TGCAGTGCTAGAGATCTTACTGAAGCTTTCTTT CSARDLTEAFF
TRBJ2-1 TRBD2 . TRBV7-6 TGTGCCAGCAGCCCTGAGACTAGCGGGGGGTACTCTAGCTCCTACAATGAGCAGTTCTTC CASSPETSGGYSSSYNEQFF
TRBJ1-6 . . TRBV20-1 TGCAGTGCTAGTAAGGGGCCTAGTAATTCACCCCTCCACTTT CSASKGPSNSPLHF
TRBJ1-1 . . TRBV7-2 TGTGCCAGCAGCTTAGTTCGCACAGGCACTGAAGCTTTCTTT CASSLVRTGTEAFF
TRBJ2-4 . . TRBV5-6 TGTGCCAGCAGCTTGTCAAAGCCCACGTTAGCCAAAAACATTCAGTACTTC CASSLSKPTLAKNIQYF
TRBJ2-7 . . TRBV19 TGTGCCAGTAGTATAGCACAGGGCCTCGAGCAGTACTTC CASSIAQGLEQYF
TRBJ2-7 . . TRBV28 TGTGCCAGCACGTCCTGGGGCGAGCAGTACTTC CASTSWGEQYF
TRBJ1-2 . . TRBV5-4 TGTGCCAGCAGCCGGAGGGAGAGTGGGGGCTACACCTTC CASSRRESGGYTF
TRBJ2-5 . once TRBV2 TGTGCCAGCAGGCAAGAGACCCAGTACTTC CASRQETQYF
TRBJ2-7 . . TRBV10-3 TGTGCCATCAGTGAACCCCCGTCCTACGAGCAGTACTTC CAISEPPSYEQYF
TRBJ2-3 TRBD2 . TRBV2 TGTGCCATCCTCCGGGGGGGGCCCACAGATACGCAGTATTTT CAILRGGPTDTQYF
TRBJ1-4 . . TRBV5-1 TGCGCCAGCAGCTTGGTTTGGGGAACTAATGAAAAACTGTTTTTT CASSLVWGTNEKLFF
TRBJ2-3 TRBD2 . TRBV11-2 TGTGCCAGCAGCCTTGGGACTAGCGGGGGCCATCAGTATTTT CASSLGTSGGHQYF
TRBJ1-1 . . TRBV10-3 TGTGCCATCTGCCTCGAGGACGGCACTGAAGCTTTCTTT CAICLEDGTEAFF
TRBJ1-6 . . TRBV7-8 TGTGCCAGCAGCTTAGGAGATACAGCCGTGGATTCACCCCTCCACTTT CASSLGDTAVDSPLHF
TRBJ2-7 . . TRBV14 TGTGCCAGCAGCCAAGGAGGGCCGGACTACGAGCAGTACTTC CASSQGGPDYEQYF
TRBJ1-1 TRBD1 . TRBV6-6 TGTGCCAGCAGTTACTCCGGGACAGACATGAACACTGAAGCTTTCTTT CASSYSGTDMNTEAFF
TRBJ1-5 . . TRBV20-1 TGCAGTGCTCATACCGGGGGGCCCCAGCATTTT CSAHTGGPQHF
TRBJ1-1 . . TRBV10-2 TGCGCCAGCAGTGAGACGACGAACACTGAAGCTTTCTTT CASSETTNTEAFF
TRBJ2-2 TRBD1 few TRBV4-1 TGCGCCAGCAGCCAAGAGGTGACAGGGTTCTCCGGGGAGCTGTTTTTT CASSQEVTGFSGELFF
TRBJ1-1 . . TRBV30 TGTGCCTTGGCAGACGGGATGAACACTGAAGCTTTCTTT CALADGMNTEAFF
TRBJ1-6 . few TRBV7-9 TGTGCCAGCAGCTTATCAGGGGTCTATAATTCACCCCTCCACTTT CASSLSGVYNSPLHF